The next 15 T cell receptor beta chains were all read from a single sample in a study of T cell repertoires in cytomegalovirus infection. TCRdb recomputed calls from the reads with MiXCR, one row per CDR3 protein. The sample records about 260,000 distinct CDR3 sequences, approximately 15% being singletons. Material for sequencing was PBMCs. The receptor source for this set is a human donor in good health (CMV status not recorded). Some clones in this sample may be carry-over from other donors' samples.

The genes are TRBV10-3 and TRBJ1-1; tentatively, D is TRBD1 (5 bases). There are 13 residues in the CDR3. Trimming cost V 10 bases and J 4 bases, with 16 bases left between them. The germline CDR1 and CDR2 sequences are ENHRY and SYGVKD. This CDR3 is CASVPGLGTEAFF. The CDR3 region has the DNA TGTGCCAGCGTCCCAGGGTTGGGCACTGAAGCTTTCTTT.

In this sample, this clonotype turned up many times. The chain links TRBV7-2 to TRBJ1-5; 7 bases are shared with TRBD1. The germline V gene encodes CDR1 SGHTA and CDR2 FQGNSA. V lost 5 bases to trimming and J lost 7 bases; unmatched junction nucleotides: 8. CDR3 length equals 14 residues. DNA for the CDR3: TGTGCCAGCAGCCAGGACAGGCCGGGCCAGCCCCAGCATTTT. Translation gives CASSQDRPGQPQHF.

The chain has TRBV20-1 and TRBJ2-5; 12 bases are a match to TRBD2. This CDR3 is 15 amino acids long. The J segment lost 5 bases and the V segment lost 6 bases, leaving 10 bases of the junction unmatched. Germline assignment: CDR1 DFQATT and CDR2 SNEGSKA (reference sequence). The CDR3 here is CSAGRTSGARETQYF. The CDR3 nucleotides are TGCAGTGCGGGGCGGACTAGCGGGGCGAGGGAGACCCAGTACTTC.

This clonotype was found many times. V usage is TRBV7-8 and J usage is TRBJ1-2; the D gene is possibly TRBD1 (6 bases). CDR1 and CDR2 (germline): SGHVS, FQNEAQ. The CDR3 consists of 16 residues. V was shortened by 5 bases and J by 4 bases, with 20 bases between the two germline ends. CDR3 amino acids: CASSLGAGAWSYGYTF. The DNA of the CDR3 is TGTGCCAGCAGCCTGGGGGCAGGGGCTTGGAGCTATGGCTACACCTTC.

CDR3 DNA: TGTGCCAGCAGCCAAGAGAGTGCTGGACTCACTGAAGCTTTCTTT. This gives the protein CASSQESAGLTEAFF. The chain carries TRBV4-2 and TRBJ1-1; unclear D gene. Trimming took 0 bases from V and 4 from J, leaving 12 bases between them. This CDR3 comprises 15 residues. From germline, CDR1 is LGHNA and CDR2 YNFKEQ.

This clonotype was recorded many times. The V call is TRBV25-1, the J call TRBJ2-2, with 8 bases lining up with TRBD2. This CDR3 is 17 amino acids long. The V and J ends lost 1 base and 7 bases, in that order; junction bases with no gene match: 11. In germline, CDR1 is MGHDK, CDR2 SYGVNS. The CDR3 nucleotides read TGTGCCAGCAGTGAATTTCGACTAGCGATCGATAACGGGGAGCTGTTTTTT. Translating gives CASSEFRLAIDNGELFF.

This clonotype has just a few counts. The chain couples TRBV7-9 to TRBJ1-1; D possibly corresponds to TRBD1 (5 bases). CDR1 and CDR2 from the germline V gene are SEHNR and FQNEAQ (reference sequence). The CDR3 spans 12 residues. Trimming shortened V by 4 bases and J by 6 bases, and 9 bases separated the two germline ends. The CDR3 loop is CASSSQGSEAFF. The CDR3 bases are TGTGCCAGCAGCTCCCAGGGTTCTGAAGCTTTCTTT.

The chain couples TRBV29-1 to TRBJ2-5, with 10 bases matching TRBD2. With V trimmed by 3 bases and J by 9 bases, 10 bases remained unmatched. Germline V lookup: CDR1 SQVTM, CDR2 ANQGSEA. The CDR3 totals 14 residues. CDR3 protein: CSVDRTSGEAAQYF. Written as DNA, the CDR3 is TGCAGCGTTGACAGGACTAGCGGAGAAGCGGCCCAGTACTTC.

In its sample, this clonotype was seen many times. The rearrangement links TRBV7-2 to TRBJ2-7; 8 bases fit TRBD2. The V segment lost 2 bases and the J segment 3 bases; nucleotides outside the gene matches: 9. Germline lookup yields CDR1 SGHTA and CDR2 FQGNSA. The CDR3 is 16 residues long. CDR3 bases: TGTGCCAGCAGCTTACCCCCAGCGGGAGAATTCTACGAGCAGTACTTC. Amino acid sequence: CASSLPPAGEFYEQYF. Using reference TRBV7-2 and TRBJ2-7 for the parts outside the CDR3, the full variable domain is GAGVSQSPSNKVTEKGKDVELRCDPISGHTALYWYRQSLGQGLEFLIYFQGNSAPDKSGLPSDRFSAERTGGSVSTLTIQRTQQEDSAVYLCASSLPPAGEFYEQYFGPGTRLTVT.

CDR3 nucleotide sequence: TGTGCCAGCAGCGGGGCTTCGGGACACCCCTACGAGCAGTACTTC. It codes for CASSGASGHPYEQYF. V usage is TRBV9 and J usage is TRBJ2-7, with a weak D call TRBD1 (6 bases). Trimming removed 3 bases from V and 2 bases from J, with 15 bases in between. This CDR3 contains 15 residues. Germline V gene lookup returns CDR1 SGDLS and CDR2 YYNGEE.

The sample holds many counts of this clonotype. This rearrangement joins TRBV28 to TRBJ2-3, with 14 positions matching TRBD2. Trimming at V came to 6 bases and at J to 5 bases, leaving 10 bases not matched to a gene. The V gene's germline CDR1 is MDHEN and CDR2 SYDVKM. The length of the CDR3 is 17 residues. DNA of the CDR3: TGTGCCAGCAGCTCCCCCGGACTAGCGGGAGGCGGAGATACGCAGTATTTT. Its protein product is CASSSPGLAGGGDTQYF.

This clonotype was seen at least ten times. The rearrangement links TRBV28 to TRBJ2-1, with 8 bases identical to TRBD2. This CDR3 has 14 residues. The germline gives CDR1 MDHEN, CDR2 SYDVKM. Unmatched junction bases numbered 9, after V lost 10 bases and J lost 4 bases. CDR3 sequence reads: CATMSGSEYNEQFF. CDR3 nucleotides: TGTGCCACCATGAGCGGGAGTGAGTACAATGAGCAGTTCTTC. The complete variable domain, with remaining parts taken from reference TRBV28 and TRBJ2-1, reads DVKVTQSSRYLVKRTGEKVFLECVQDMDHENMFWYRQDPGLGLRLIYFSYDVKMKEKGDIPEGYSVSREKKERFSLILESASTNQTSMYLCATMSGSEYNEQFFGPGTRLTVL.

This clonotype came up a few times. The chain has TRBV20-1 and TRBJ2-1; the match to TRBD1 covers 7 bases. The V gene end was trimmed by 0 bases and the J gene end by 4 bases; junction bases not matched to a gene: 6. Germline V gene data show CDR1 as DFQATT and CDR2 as SNEGSKA (reference sequence). The CDR3 spans 15 residues. The CDR3 is CSAREREGAYNEQFF. The CDR3 DNA sequence: TGCAGTGCTAGAGAACGCGAGGGGGCATACAATGAGCAGTTCTTC.

This clonotype turned up a few times. V is TRBV7-2 and J is TRBJ2-1, with D possibly being TRBD1 or TRBD2 (6 bases each). CDR3 length: 19 residues. V dropped 5 bases and J dropped 0 bases, with 23 bases sitting between them. From germline, CDR1 is SGHTA and CDR2 FQGNSA. The DNA for the CDR3 is TGTGCCAGCAGCCAAGGGGGGACCTCCTTAAGTCGCTCCTACAATGAGCAGTTCTTC. Translating it yields CASSQGGTSLSRSYNEQFF.

This clonotype was seen more than once but under ten times. The V gene is TRBV4-1, the J gene TRBJ1-6; no reliable D call. This CDR3 spans 13 amino acids. V was shortened by 4 bases and J by 9 bases, with 10 bases between the two germline ends. Germline V gene sequence: CDR1 MGHRA, CDR2 YSYEKL. The CDR3 protein is CASSPRPFSPLHF. Written as DNA, the CDR3 is TGCGCCAGCAGCCCGAGGCCGTTTTCACCCCTCCACTTT.